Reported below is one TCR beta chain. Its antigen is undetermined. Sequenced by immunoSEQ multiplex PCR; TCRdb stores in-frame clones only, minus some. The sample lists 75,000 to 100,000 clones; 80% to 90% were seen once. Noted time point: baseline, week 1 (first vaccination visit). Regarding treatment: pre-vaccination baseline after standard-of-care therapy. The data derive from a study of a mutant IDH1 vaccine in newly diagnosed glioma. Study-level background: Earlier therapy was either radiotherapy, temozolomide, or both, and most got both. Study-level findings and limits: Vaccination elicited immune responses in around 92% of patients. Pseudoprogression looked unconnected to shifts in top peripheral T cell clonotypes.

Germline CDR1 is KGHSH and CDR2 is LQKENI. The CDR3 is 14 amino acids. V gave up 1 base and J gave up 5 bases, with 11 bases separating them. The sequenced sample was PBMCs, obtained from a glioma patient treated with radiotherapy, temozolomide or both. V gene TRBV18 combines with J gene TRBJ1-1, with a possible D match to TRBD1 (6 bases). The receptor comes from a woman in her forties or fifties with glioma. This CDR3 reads CASSPQEQGTEAFF. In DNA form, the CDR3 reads TGTGCCAGCTCACCACAAGAACAGGGAACTGAAGCTTTCTTT.